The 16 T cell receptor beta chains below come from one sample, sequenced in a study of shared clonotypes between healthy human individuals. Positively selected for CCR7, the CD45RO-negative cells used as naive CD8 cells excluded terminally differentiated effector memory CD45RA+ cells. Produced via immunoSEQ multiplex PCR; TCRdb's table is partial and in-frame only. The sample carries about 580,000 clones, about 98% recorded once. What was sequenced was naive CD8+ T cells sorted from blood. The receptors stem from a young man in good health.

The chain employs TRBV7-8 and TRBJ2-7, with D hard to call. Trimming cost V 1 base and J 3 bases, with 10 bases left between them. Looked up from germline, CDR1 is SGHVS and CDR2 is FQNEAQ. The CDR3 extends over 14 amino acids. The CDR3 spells CASSLDSPVYEQYF. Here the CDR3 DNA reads TGTGCCAGCAGCTTAGATTCTCCCGTCTACGAGCAGTACTTC.

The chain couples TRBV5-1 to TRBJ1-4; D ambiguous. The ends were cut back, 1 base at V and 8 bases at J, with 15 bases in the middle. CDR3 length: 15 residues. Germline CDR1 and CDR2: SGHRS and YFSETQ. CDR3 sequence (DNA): TGCGCCAGCAGCTTGAAGTTCGGAGATGAAGAAAAACTGTTTTTT. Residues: CASSLKFGDEEKLFF.

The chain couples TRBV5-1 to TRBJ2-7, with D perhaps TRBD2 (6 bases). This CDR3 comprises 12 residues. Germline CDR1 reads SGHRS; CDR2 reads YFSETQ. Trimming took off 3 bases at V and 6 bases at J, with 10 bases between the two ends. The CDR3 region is CASSSAGPEQYF. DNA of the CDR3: TGCGCCAGCAGCTCCGCGGGACCCGAGCAGTACTTC.

The CDR3, as DNA: TGTGCCAGCAGTTTAGATTCGGGAGTTGATGAGCAGTTCTTC. Its translation: CASSLDSGVDEQFF. The rearrangement uses TRBV27 and TRBJ2-1; D is possibly TRBD2 (6 bases). The CDR3 is made up of 14 amino acids. In germline, CDR1 is MNHEY, CDR2 SMNVEV (reference sequence). V was clipped by 2 bases and J by 8 bases, with 13 bases between them.

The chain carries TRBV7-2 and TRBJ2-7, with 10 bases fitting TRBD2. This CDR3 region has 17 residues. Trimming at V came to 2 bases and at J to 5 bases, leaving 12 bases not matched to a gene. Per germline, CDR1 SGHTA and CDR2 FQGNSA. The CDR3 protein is CASSLPASGSTANEQYF. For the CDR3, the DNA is TGTGCCAGCAGCTTACCGGCTAGCGGGAGTACCGCGAACGAGCAGTACTTC.

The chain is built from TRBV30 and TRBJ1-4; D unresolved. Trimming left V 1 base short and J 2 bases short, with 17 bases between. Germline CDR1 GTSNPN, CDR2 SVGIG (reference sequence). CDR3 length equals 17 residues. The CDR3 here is CAWSAGSAAGTNEKLFF. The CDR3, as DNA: TGTGCCTGGAGTGCTGGGTCTGCCGCGGGGACTAATGAAAAACTGTTTTTT. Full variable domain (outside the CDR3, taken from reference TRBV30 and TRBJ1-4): SQTIHQWPATLVQPVGSPLSLECTVEGTSNPNLYWYRQAAGRGLQLLFYSVGIGQISSEVPQNLSASRPQDRQFILSSKKLLLSDSGFYLCAWSAGSAAGTNEKLFFGSGTQLSVL.

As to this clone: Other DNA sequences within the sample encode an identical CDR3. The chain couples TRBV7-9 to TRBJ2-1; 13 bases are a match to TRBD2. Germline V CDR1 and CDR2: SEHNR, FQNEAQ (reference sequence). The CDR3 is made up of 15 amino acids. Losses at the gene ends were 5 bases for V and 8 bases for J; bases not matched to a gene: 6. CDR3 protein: CASSPPGLAGHEQFF. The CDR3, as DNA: TGTGCCAGCAGCCCTCCGGGACTAGCGGGACATGAGCAGTTCTTC.

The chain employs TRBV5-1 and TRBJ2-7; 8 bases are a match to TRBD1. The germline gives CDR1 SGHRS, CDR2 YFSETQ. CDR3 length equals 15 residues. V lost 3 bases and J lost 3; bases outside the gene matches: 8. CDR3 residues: CASSYGTGGYYEQYF. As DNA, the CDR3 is TGCGCCAGCAGCTATGGGACAGGTGGTTACTACGAGCAGTACTTC.

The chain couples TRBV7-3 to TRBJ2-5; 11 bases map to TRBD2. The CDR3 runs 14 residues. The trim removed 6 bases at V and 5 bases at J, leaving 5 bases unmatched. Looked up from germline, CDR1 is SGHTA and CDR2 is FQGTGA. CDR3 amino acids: CASSTGTSGETQYF. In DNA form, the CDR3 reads TGTGCCAGCAGTACCGGGACTAGCGGTGAGACCCAGTACTTC.

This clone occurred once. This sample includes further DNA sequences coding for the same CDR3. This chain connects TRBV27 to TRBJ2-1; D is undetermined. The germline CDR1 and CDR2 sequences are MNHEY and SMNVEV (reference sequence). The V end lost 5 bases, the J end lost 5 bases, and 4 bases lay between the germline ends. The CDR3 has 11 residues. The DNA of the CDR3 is TGTGCCAGCAGTCTCCACAATGAGCAGTTCTTC. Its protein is CASSLHNEQFF.

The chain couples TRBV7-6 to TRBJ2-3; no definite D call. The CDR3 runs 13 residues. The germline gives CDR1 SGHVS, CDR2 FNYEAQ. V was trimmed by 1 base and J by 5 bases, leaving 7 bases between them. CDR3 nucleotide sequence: TGTGCCAGCAGCTTAGTAGGAGAAGATACGCAGTATTTT. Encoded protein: CASSLVGEDTQYF.

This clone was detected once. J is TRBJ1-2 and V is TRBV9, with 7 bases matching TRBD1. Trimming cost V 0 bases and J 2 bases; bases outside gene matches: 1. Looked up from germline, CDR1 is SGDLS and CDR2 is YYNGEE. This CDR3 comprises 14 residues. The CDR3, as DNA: TGTGCCAGCAGCGTAGGGGGACAGAACTATGGCTACACCTTC. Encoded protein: CASSVGGQNYGYTF.

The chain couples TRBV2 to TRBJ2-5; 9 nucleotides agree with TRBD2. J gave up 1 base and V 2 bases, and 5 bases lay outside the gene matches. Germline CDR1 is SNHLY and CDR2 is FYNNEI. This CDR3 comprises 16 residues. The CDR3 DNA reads TGTGCCAGCAGTGAACTGAGACTAGCGGCCCAAGAGACCCAGTACTTC. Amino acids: CASSELRLAAQETQYF.

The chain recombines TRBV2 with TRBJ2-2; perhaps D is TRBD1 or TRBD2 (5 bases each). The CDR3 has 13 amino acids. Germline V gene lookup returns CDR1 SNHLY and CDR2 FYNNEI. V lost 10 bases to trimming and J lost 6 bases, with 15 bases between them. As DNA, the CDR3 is TGTGCCATCCGAGGGACGGGCGCCGGGGAGCTGTTTTTT. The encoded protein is CAIRGTGAGELFF.

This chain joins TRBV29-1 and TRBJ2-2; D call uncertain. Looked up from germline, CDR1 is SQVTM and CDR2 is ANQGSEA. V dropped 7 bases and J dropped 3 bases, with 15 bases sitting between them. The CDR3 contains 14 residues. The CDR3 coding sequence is TGCAGCGCCGCCCAGGAACTGGACACCGGGGAGCTGTTTTTT. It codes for CSAAQELDTGELFF.

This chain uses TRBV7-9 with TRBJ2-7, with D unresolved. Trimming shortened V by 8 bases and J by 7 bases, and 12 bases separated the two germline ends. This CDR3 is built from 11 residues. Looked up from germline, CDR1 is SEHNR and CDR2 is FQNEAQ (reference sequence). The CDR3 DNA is TGTGCCAGCGAGCCCTTGGGGGAGCAGTACTTC. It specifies CASEPLGEQYF.